Following are 16 T cell receptor beta chains from one sample sequenced in a study of T cell changes during pregnancy in multiple sclerosis. Sequencing was performed with immunoSEQ multiplex PCR; in TCRdb, only in-frame clones are kept and a portion is missing. This repertoire shows nearly 110,000 clones, roughly 92% found once; its top ten account for roughly 0.78%. Material: peripheral blood, obtained in the third trimester of pregnancy. The receptors originated from a female donor in good health, enrolled as a control in a pregnancy study.

The V call is TRBV30, the J call TRBJ1-2, with 9 bases matching TRBD1. Germline V lookup: CDR1 GTSNPN, CDR2 SVGIG (reference sequence). V dropped 3 bases and J dropped 4; count of bases not matched to a gene: 3. This CDR3 region has 13 residues. The CDR3 is CAWRKTGGYGYTF. Written as DNA, the CDR3 is TGTGCCTGGAGGAAGACAGGGGGCTATGGCTACACCTTC.

The chain has TRBV30 and TRBJ2-3; D gene uncertain. The CDR3 sequence is 11 residues long. V lost 2 bases and J 2 bases, leaving 2 bases between the germline ends. In germline, CDR1 is GTSNPN, CDR2 SVGIG (reference sequence). CDR3 region: CAWSYTDTQYF. CDR3 nucleotide sequence: TGTGCCTGGAGTTACACAGATACGCAGTATTTT.

V is TRBV7-8 and J is TRBJ1-2; D is unresolved. V lost 2 bases and J 7 bases, leaving 17 bases between the germline ends. Germline V gives CDR1 SGHVS, CDR2 FQNEAQ. The CDR3 spans 15 residues. The CDR3 loop is CASSLTRQTLGGYTF. As DNA, the CDR3 is TGTGCCAGCAGCTTAACTCGACAAACCTTGGGTGGCTACACCTTC.

The chain links TRBV6-5 to TRBJ1-6, with a weak D call TRBD1 (6 bases). Germline assignment: CDR1 MNHEY and CDR2 SVGAGI. V lost 2 bases and J lost 3, with 11 bases in between. This CDR3 spans 16 amino acids. The DNA of the CDR3 is TGTGCCAGCAGTTACGGGGGGGGCAGCTATAATTCACCCCTCCACTTT. Translating it yields CASSYGGGSYNSPLHF.

The chain links TRBV19 to TRBJ1-1, with D maybe TRBD1 (5 bases). The CDR3 length is 14 residues. The germline V gene has CDR1 LNHDA and CDR2 SQIVND (reference sequence). Trimming pared 6 bases from V and 7 bases from J, leaving 18 bases between. The CDR3, as DNA: TGTGCCAGTAGCGTTTCACAGGAGATTTTTGAAGCTTTCTTT. Its protein is CASSVSQEIFEAFF.

The gene calls are TRBV6-6 and TRBJ1-1, with D tentatively TRBD1 (6 bases). This CDR3 comprises 15 residues. V shed 2 bases and J shed 1 base, with 11 bases lying between them. Germline V gene sequence: CDR1 MNHNY, CDR2 SVGAGI (reference sequence). CDR3 loop: CASSYPETGNTEAFF. The CDR3 DNA is TGTGCCAGCAGTTACCCAGAGACAGGGAACACTGAAGCTTTCTTT.

The chain links TRBV29-1 to TRBJ1-1; D possibly corresponds to TRBD1 (5 bases). Germline V gene sequence: CDR1 SQVTM, CDR2 ANQGSEA. Trimming shortened V by 0 bases and J by 4 bases, and 15 bases separated the two germline ends. There are 15 residues in the CDR3. The DNA of the CDR3 is TGCAGCGTTGAAGACCCATCCAGGGAAACCACTGAAGCTTTCTTT. Protein product: CSVEDPSRETTEAFF. The variable domain in full, with the rest retrieved from reference TRBV29-1 and TRBJ1-1, is SAVISQKPSRDICQRGTSLTIQCQVDSQVTMMFWYRQQPGQSLTLIATANQGSEATYESGFVIDKFPISRPNLTFSTLTVSNMSPEDSSIYLCSVEDPSRETTEAFFGQGTRLTVV.

This chain connects TRBV19 to TRBJ1-5, with TRBD1 matching 7 bases. The germline V gene has CDR1 LNHDA and CDR2 SQIVND (reference sequence). The CDR3 covers 15 residues. V lost 6 bases and J lost 0; bases outside the gene matches: 5. CDR3 protein: CASREGQYSNQPQHF. CDR3 sequence (DNA): TGTGCCAGTAGGGAGGGACAGTATAGCAATCAGCCCCAGCATTTT.

The CDR3 loop is CASSRGSNTGELFF. The CDR3, as DNA: TGTGCCAGCAGTAGAGGGTCGAACACCGGGGAGCTGTTTTTT. V is TRBV2 and J is TRBJ2-2; a possible D gene is TRBD2 (5 bases). The CDR3 runs to 14 residues. Germline CDR1 and CDR2: SNHLY and FYNNEI. With 5 bases removed from V and 0 bases from J, the gap between germline ends came to 7 bases.

This clone came up once. The chain uses TRBV30 and TRBJ1-5, with D uncertain. Germline V CDR1 and CDR2: GTSNPN, SVGIG (reference sequence). Trimming cost V 3 bases and J 6 bases, with 12 bases left between them. The length of the CDR3 is 13 residues. The CDR3 sequence is CAWSPLGSQPQHF. The CDR3 region has the DNA TGTGCCTGGAGCCCCCTGGGGAGTCAGCCCCAGCATTTT. The full variable domain, rest sourced from reference TRBV30 and TRBJ1-5, is SQTIHQWPATLVQPVGSPLSLECTVEGTSNPNLYWYRQAAGRGLQLLFYSVGIGQISSEVPQNLSASRPQDRQFILSSKKLLLSDSGFYLCAWSPLGSQPQHFGDGTRLSIL.

V gene TRBV27 combines with J gene TRBJ2-3; the D gene is possibly TRBD2 (7 bases). Germline values: CDR1 MNHEY, CDR2 SMNVEV (reference sequence). This CDR3 has 14 amino acids. V was cut by 8 bases and J by 6 bases, with 18 bases left in between. The CDR3 DNA reads as TGTGCCAGCGGAAGGGGGGGGGTGTCGGATACGCAGTATTTT. Amino acid sequence: CASGRGGVSDTQYF.

The rearrangement joins TRBV5-4 to TRBJ2-3, with TRBD2 as a possible D gene (6 bases). Germline V gene data show CDR1 as SGHNT and CDR2 as YYREEE (reference sequence). The CDR3 runs to 18 residues. Trimming took off 0 bases at V and 2 bases at J, with 19 bases between the two ends. The DNA for the CDR3 is TGTGCCAGCAGCTTGGAGGTGTTGGCGGGGCTTGACACAGATACGCAGTATTTT. Its protein is CASSLEVLAGLDTDTQYF.

CDR3 protein: CASSLLGGAGMNTEAFF. CDR3 nucleotides: TGCGCCAGCAGCCTCCTAGGGGGGGCAGGGATGAACACTGAAGCTTTCTTT. The chain recombines TRBV4-3 with TRBJ1-1, with D possibly matching TRBD1 (6 bases). V gave up 4 bases and J gave up 0 bases, with 18 bases separating them. This CDR3 has 17 residues. CDR1 LGHNA and CDR2 YSLEER come from the germline V gene.

The J gene is TRBJ2-1, the V gene TRBV6-5, with TRBD2 matching over 11 bases. V lost 2 bases to trimming and J lost 10 bases; unmatched junction nucleotides: 4. Germline V gene sequence: CDR1 MNHEY, CDR2 SVGAGI. This CDR3 region has 14 residues. This chain's CDR3 is CASSYLAGGGEQFF. The CDR3 region has the DNA TGTGCCAGCAGTTACCTAGCGGGGGGAGGAGAGCAGTTCTTC.

The rearrangement links TRBV30 to TRBJ2-3; tentatively, D is TRBD2 (7 bases). This CDR3 is built from 15 residues. Germline V gives CDR1 GTSNPN, CDR2 SVGIG (reference sequence). The ends were cut back, 1 base at V and 6 bases at J, with 17 bases in the middle. CDR3 loop: CAWSELGGLGDTQYF. CDR3 coding DNA: TGTGCCTGGAGTGAATTGGGGGGGCTCGGGGATACGCAGTATTTT. The full variable domain, with the rest looked up from reference TRBV30 and TRBJ2-3, is SQTIHQWPATLVQPVGSPLSLECTVEGTSNPNLYWYRQAAGRGLQLLFYSVGIGQISSEVPQNLSASRPQDRQFILSSKKLLLSDSGFYLCAWSELGGLGDTQYFGPGTRLTVL.

V gene TRBV5-6 combines with J gene TRBJ2-7, with D tentatively TRBD1 (6 bases). Germline V CDR1 and CDR2: SGHDT, YYEEEE. This CDR3 spans 13 amino acids. V lost 4 bases to trimming and J lost 4 bases, with 12 bases between them. In nucleotides, the CDR3 is TGTGCCAGCAGCCCAGGGGATCGGTACGAGCAGTACTTC. It yields the protein CASSPGDRYEQYF.